These 12 T cell receptor beta chains originate from one sample sequenced in a study of T cell changes during pregnancy in multiple sclerosis (dated by TCRdb to between 2018 and 2021). Library construction relied on the immunoSEQ multiplex PCR assay. Drawn from immuneACCESS, this table holds only the in-frame rearrangements with V and J called that TCRdb kept. Clones are partly lost; checked studies trace under half to an unresolved V gene and leave the rest unexplained. For this sample the table gives roughly 37,000 clones, of which about 92% were detected only once. The ten largest clones represent under 30% of the sample. Specimen: CD8+ T cells from peripheral blood mononuclear cells, collected before pregnancy. These receptor sequences come from a female donor with multiple sclerosis, enrolled in a pregnancy study.

The chain joins TRBV13 to TRBJ2-1, with TRBD2 matching over 10 bases. This CDR3 has 16 amino acids. CDR1 is PRHDT and CDR2 is FYEKMQ in the germline V gene (reference sequence). V lost 4 bases and J lost 5; bases outside the gene matches: 8. The CDR3 DNA reads as TGTGCCAGCAGCTCCCAACTAGCGGGAAAGGACAATGAGCAGTTCTTC. This codes for CASSSQLAGKDNEQFF.

V gene TRBV2 combines with J gene TRBJ2-1; 7 nucleotides line up with TRBD2. This CDR3 comprises 15 residues. The J segment lost 6 bases and the V segment lost 7 bases, leaving 12 bases of the junction unmatched. CDR1 is SNHLY, CDR2 FYNNEI, per germline. The CDR3 is CASKNGAGLINEQFF. As DNA, the CDR3 is TGTGCCAGCAAAAACGGGGCGGGACTAATCAATGAGCAGTTCTTC.

As for this clone: Other DNA sequences within the sample encode an identical CDR3. The CDR3 DNA reads TGTGCCAGCAGTTTAAGCCCAAGCTCCTACAATGAGCAGTTCTTC. Translating gives CASSLSPSSYNEQFF. The V and J genes are TRBV27 and TRBJ2-1, with no clear D. Germline-derived CDR1 and CDR2 are MNHEY and SMNVEV (reference sequence). The CDR3 spans 15 residues. V was trimmed by 2 bases and J by 0 bases, leaving 8 bases between them.

This clone was recorded many times. V is TRBV6-1 and J is TRBJ2-7; TRBD1 matches at 7 bases. The junction had 6 bases not matched to a gene; V was cut back by 7 bases and J by 6 bases. This CDR3 region has 12 residues. Germline V CDR1 and CDR2: MNHNS, SASEGT. CDR3 amino acids: CASIDRASEQYF. The DNA for the CDR3 is TGTGCCAGCATTGACAGGGCTAGCGAGCAGTACTTC.

This chain uses TRBV27 with TRBJ2-1; D is ambiguous. The germline V and J ends were trimmed by 0 bases and 7 bases, with 7 bases remaining between them. Looked up from germline, CDR1 is MNHEY and CDR2 is SMNVEV (reference sequence). The CDR3 sequence is 13 residues long. The CDR3 here is CASSLSHKNEQFF. The CDR3 nucleotides are TGTGCCAGCAGTTTATCGCACAAAAATGAGCAGTTCTTC.

The chain combines TRBV28 with TRBJ2-5, with 7 positions matching TRBD2. From germline, CDR1 is MDHEN and CDR2 SYDVKM. This CDR3 is 13 amino acids long. J was trimmed by 9 bases and V by 3 bases; bases with no gene match: 7. The CDR3 DNA follows: TGTGCCAGCAGTTTTGTTGGGGGGGGGTCCCAGTACTTC. Protein product: CASSFVGGGSQYF.

This clone was recorded only once. The V and J genes are TRBV6-1 and TRBJ1-5; 8 nucleotides agree with TRBD1. The CDR3 is 17 amino acids. Germline CDR1 and CDR2: MNHNS and SASEGT. Trimming removed 2 bases from V and 6 bases from J; junction bases left unmatched: 12. CDR3 coding DNA: TGTGCCAGCAGTGAAAGTTTAAGGACAGGGATTTTTCAGCCCCAGCATTTT. Protein: CASSESLRTGIFQPQHF.

The CDR3 DNA follows: TGTGCCTGGAGTGGGCCCCGGGAGACAGGAAACACCATATATTTT. Translated: CAWSGPRETGNTIYF. The chain uses TRBV30 and TRBJ1-3; no reliable D call. The CDR3 spans 15 residues. V was clipped by 1 base and J by 4 bases, with 14 bases between them. Germline V lookup: CDR1 GTSNPN, CDR2 SVGIG (reference sequence).

This chain links TRBV6-5 with TRBJ1-3; the match to TRBD1 covers 8 bases. This CDR3 region has 15 residues. Germline V gene sequence: CDR1 MNHEY, CDR2 SVGAGI. The junction had 10 bases not matched to a gene; V was cut back by 5 bases and J by 7 bases. The CDR3 DNA reads as TGTGCCAGCAGTATCCGGACAGGGAGAAGTAACACCATATATTTT. Translation gives CASSIRTGRSNTIYF.

The genes are TRBV9 and TRBJ2-2, with D perhaps matching TRBD2 (6 bases). V lost 0 bases, J lost 7 bases, and 7 bases lay in between. This CDR3 is 13 amino acids long. CDR1 and CDR2 from the germline V gene are SGDLS and YYNGEE. This chain's CDR3 is CASSVGGDGELFF. As DNA, the CDR3 is TGTGCCAGCAGCGTAGGGGGGGACGGGGAGCTGTTTTTT.

The chain carries TRBV27 and TRBJ2-1; TRBD2 matches at 11 bases. This CDR3 has 14 amino acids. CDR1 is MNHEY, CDR2 SMNVEV, per germline (reference sequence). J gave up 7 bases and V 10 bases, and 9 bases lay outside the gene matches. The CDR3 sequence: CAIRTSGSRNEQFF. In nucleotides, the CDR3 is TGTGCCATAAGAACTAGCGGGAGTCGGAATGAGCAGTTCTTC.

The DNA of the CDR3 is TGTGCCAGCAGCATGAGTCGACACGGGAGCTCCTACAATGAGCAGTTCTTC. This encodes CASSMSRHGSSYNEQFF. V gene TRBV7-3 combines with J gene TRBJ2-1; possible D gene TRBD2, 6 bases. CDR1 is SGHTA and CDR2 is FQGTGA in the germline V gene. The V end lost 5 bases, the J end lost 0 bases, and 17 bases lay between the germline ends. The CDR3 runs to 17 residues.